These 18 T cell receptor beta chains came from one sample sequenced in a study of cytomegalovirus exposure and HLA in healthy donors (dated by TCRdb to the late 2010s). Libraries came from the immunoSEQ multiplex PCR assay. For the multiplex PCR, a mixture combining 60 forward primers for TCR Vbeta segments and 13 reverse primers for TCR Jbeta segments was used. Drawn from immuneACCESS, this table holds only the in-frame rearrangements with V and J called that TCRdb kept. Clones are partly lost; checked studies trace under half to an unresolved V gene and leave the rest unexplained. The sample profile shows some 190,000 clones; around 80% of them were found once. The ten largest make up under 2% of the sample. Material: PBMCs. The receptors derive from a man younger than 35 in good health and CMV-seronegative.

The rearrangement joins TRBV28 to TRBJ2-7; 12 bases map to TRBD2. CDR1 MDHEN and CDR2 SYDVKM come from the germline V gene. The trim removed 3 bases at V and 3 bases at J, leaving 3 bases unmatched. This CDR3 is 15 amino acids long. The CDR3 protein is CASSFPTSGSYEQYF. The CDR3 region has the DNA TGTGCCAGCAGTTTCCCGACTAGCGGGAGCTACGAGCAGTACTTC.

V is TRBV19 and J is TRBJ1-2; 8 nucleotides align to TRBD1. Per germline, CDR1 LNHDA and CDR2 SQIVND (reference sequence). V gave up 3 bases and J gave up 0 bases; unmatched junction bases: 3. This CDR3 has 15 residues. The CDR3 is CASSITGGANYGYTF. In nucleotides, the CDR3 is TGTGCCAGTAGTATCACAGGGGGAGCTAACTATGGCTACACCTTC. The full variable domain, with the rest looked up from reference TRBV19 and TRBJ1-2, is DGGITQSPKYLFRKEGQNVTLSCEQNLNHDAMYWYRQDPGQGLRLIYYSQIVNDFQKGDIAEGYSVSREKKESFPLTVTSAQKNPTAFYLCASSITGGANYGYTFGSGTRLTVV.

V gene TRBV4-1 combines with J gene TRBJ2-1; 9 bases line up with TRBD2. The germline V gene encodes CDR1 MGHRA and CDR2 YSYEKL. The ends lost 3 bases at V and 8 bases at J; junction bases unmatched: 11. This CDR3 comprises 16 residues. CDR3 region: CASSQEAGGPWDEQFF. CDR3 DNA: TGCGCCAGCAGCCAGGAGGCGGGAGGGCCTTGGGATGAGCAGTTCTTC.

The chain combines TRBV10-3 with TRBJ2-1; 11 bases are a match to TRBD2. From germline, CDR1 is ENHRY and CDR2 SYGVKD. V lost 5 bases to trimming and J lost 0 bases; unmatched junction nucleotides: 9. The CDR3 has 18 amino acids. For the CDR3, the DNA is TGTGCCATCAGTCCGACTAGCGGGGATCTCAGCTCCTACAATGAGCAGTTCTTC. Protein sequence: CAISPTSGDLSSYNEQFF.

The chain combines TRBV13 with TRBJ2-7; maybe TRBD2 (5 bases). CDR3 length: 14 residues. Trimming cost V 4 bases and J 4 bases, with 14 bases left between them. Per the germline V gene, CDR1 is PRHDT and CDR2 is FYEKMQ (reference sequence). The CDR3: CASSSPLDRYEQYF. The DNA for the CDR3 is TGTGCCAGCAGCTCCCCACTAGATAGGTACGAGCAGTACTTC.

J is TRBJ1-4 and V is TRBV28; D gene ambiguous. CDR1 and CDR2 (germline): MDHEN, SYDVKM. Trimming removed 7 bases at V and 4 bases at J, with 10 bases between. The CDR3 spans 13 residues. CDR3 DNA: TGTGCCAGCACCACCGAGGGTAATGAAAAACTGTTTTTT. Encoded protein: CASTTEGNEKLFF.

This clone was seen a handful of times. The genes are TRBV27 and TRBJ2-1; a possible D gene is TRBD2 (5 bases). Germline V CDR1 and CDR2: MNHEY, SMNVEV (reference sequence). The CDR3 extends over 11 amino acids. The CDR3 sequence: CSGERGPRLFF. CDR3 sequence (DNA): TGTTCTGGAGAAAGAGGGCCGAGGCTGTTCTTC.

The J gene is TRBJ1-1, the V gene TRBV7-9; D may be TRBD1 (5 bases). From germline, CDR1 is SEHNR and CDR2 FQNEAQ (reference sequence). V was pared by 5 bases and J by 0 bases, with 13 bases between. This CDR3 has 15 amino acids. In nucleotides, the CDR3 is TGTGCCAGCAGCCAAAAGGGGCAATTGAACACTGAAGCTTTCTTT. Protein: CASSQKGQLNTEAFF.

V is TRBV15 and J is TRBJ2-5; 9 positions agree with TRBD1. CDR1 is LNHNV and CDR2 is YYDKDF in the germline V gene (reference sequence). The ends lost 5 bases at V and 5 bases at J; junction bases unmatched: 9. CDR3 length: 15 amino acids. The CDR3 is CATSWEQGAGETQYF. The CDR3 DNA is TGTGCCACCAGCTGGGAACAGGGGGCGGGGGAGACCCAGTACTTC.

V usage is TRBV30 and J usage is TRBJ1-4; a possible D gene is TRBD1 (5 bases). Per germline, CDR1 GTSNPN and CDR2 SVGIG (reference sequence). V lost 6 bases and J lost 11, with 13 bases in between. The CDR3 totals 11 residues. In DNA, the CDR3 is TGTGCCTGCGCCGGGGGACTGAAACTGTTTTTT. Translated: CACAGGLKLFF.

The genes are TRBV6-6 and TRBJ2-1, with 8 bases matching TRBD1. Germline V gene sequence: CDR1 MNHNY, CDR2 SVGAGI (reference sequence). V lost 5 bases, J lost 4 bases, and 7 bases stayed unmatched. The CDR3 is 15 residues long. The CDR3 bases are TGTGCCAGCAGTCGGACAGGGCTCCAATACAATGAGCAGTTCTTC. Amino acid sequence: CASSRTGLQYNEQFF.

The count of this clone is one. For the CDR3, the DNA is TGTGCCAGCACCAGGGGAGACACCGGGGAGCTGTTTTTT. It translates to CASTRGDTGELFF. The genes are TRBV7-9 and TRBJ2-2, with D possibly TRBD1 on 6 matching bases. The CDR3 length is 13 residues. V lost 7 bases and J 3 bases, leaving 9 bases between the germline ends. Germline V gene data show CDR1 as SEHNR and CDR2 as FQNEAQ (reference sequence).

The rearrangement uses TRBV19 and TRBJ2-3, with TRBD2 matching 9 bases. The germline V gene encodes CDR1 LNHDA and CDR2 SQIVND (reference sequence). V lost 2 bases, J lost 2 bases, and 5 bases stayed unmatched. The CDR3 is made up of 16 amino acids. The CDR3 sequence: CASSIFASGATDTQYF. CDR3 DNA: TGTGCCAGTAGTATATTTGCTAGCGGGGCCACAGATACGCAGTATTTT.

The rearrangement links TRBV6-5 to TRBJ2-5, with 8 bases fitting TRBD2. Trimming took 1 base from V and 2 from J; bases not matched to a gene: 6. Germline assignment: CDR1 MNHEY and CDR2 SVGAGI. The CDR3 is 16 residues long. CDR3 residues: CASSYLTSAGQETQYF. The CDR3, as DNA: TGTGCCAGCAGTTACTTGACTAGCGCGGGACAAGAGACCCAGTACTTC.

The rearrangement links TRBV28 to TRBJ2-2; maybe TRBD1 (6 bases). V lost 3 bases to trimming and J lost 6 bases, with 17 bases between them. The CDR3 totals 16 residues. Germline assignment: CDR1 MDHEN and CDR2 SYDVKM. CDR3 nucleotide sequence: TGTGCCAGCAGTTTTCGCACGACAGGCTGGTCCGGGGAGCTGTTTTTT. It specifies CASSFRTTGWSGELFF.

The chain is built from TRBV11-2 and TRBJ2-1, with D unclear. CDR3 size: 12 residues. V dropped 7 bases and J dropped 11 bases, with 15 bases sitting between them. Looked up from germline, CDR1 is SGHAT and CDR2 is FQNNGV. In DNA, the CDR3 is TGTGCCAGCACCGCTTCAAGCTCTAAGCAGTTCTTC. This sequence encodes CASTASSSKQFF.

This sequence joins TRBV7-2 and TRBJ2-7; 8 bases agree with TRBD2. CDR3 length: 14 residues. The V gene's germline CDR1 is SGHTA and CDR2 FQGNSA. J gave up 2 bases and V 3 bases, and 3 bases lay outside the gene matches. The CDR3 spells CASSLGTRAYEQYF. The CDR3 nucleotides read TGTGCCAGCAGCTTGGGGACTAGAGCCTACGAGCAGTACTTC.

A few counts support this clone. V is TRBV28 and J is TRBJ1-3; D uncertain. CDR3 length: 14 amino acids. Germline-derived CDR1 and CDR2 are MDHEN and SYDVKM. The V end lost 4 bases, the J end lost 2 bases, and 9 bases lay between the germline ends. This CDR3 reads CASSSPTAGNTIYF. In nucleotides, the CDR3 is TGTGCCAGCAGTTCCCCCACAGCTGGAAACACCATATATTTT. The full variable domain, with the rest looked up from reference TRBV28 and TRBJ1-3, is DVKVTQSSRYLVKRTGEKVFLECVQDMDHENMFWYRQDPGLGLRLIYFSYDVKMKEKGDIPEGYSVSREKKERFSLILESASTNQTSMYLCASSSPTAGNTIYFGEGSWLTVV.